The rows below give T cell receptor beta chains drawn from one sample of a study of Tregs in tolerant kidney transplant recipients. Assay used: immunoSEQ multiplex PCR; TCRdb lists only in-frame clones, some missing. The table shows roughly 66,000 clones, with about nine tenths occurring only once. The source was CD8+ T cells from blood, collected before the transplant. The receptors here all came from a human donor who received a combined kidney and bone marrow transplant. Both conserved end residues are part of each CDR3. Each record gives: CDR3 protein, CDR3 DNA, V gene, clone size, D gene, J gene. The D gene is left open where the match is weak. The size of a clone is reported for some rows only, either as once, few or many, or as a class for expanded clones.

CASSEVKGIEYF	TGTGCCAGCAGTGAAGTTAAGGGGATCGAGTACTTC	TRBV25-1	NA	NA	TRBJ2-5
CASSPGGSGELFF	TGTGCCAGCAGCCCCGGCGGATCCGGGGAGCTGTTTTTT	TRBV9	NA	NA	TRBJ2-2
CASSPWTGGTGELFF	TGTGCCAGCAGCCCTTGGACAGGGGGCACCGGGGAGCTGTTTTTT	TRBV9	NA	TRBD1	TRBJ2-2
CASSLALNSYEQYF	TGTGCCAGCAGCTTGGCCTTAAACTCCTACGAGCAGTACTTC	TRBV7-9	NA	NA	TRBJ2-7
CVRSPKTPGLNSSTDTQYF	TGTGTCAGAAGTCCGAAGACACCGGGACTCAACTCCAGCACAGATACGCAGTATTTT	TRBV7-5	NA	NA	TRBJ2-3
CASSVGGRNYGYTF	TGTGCCAGCAGCGTAGGTGGCAGAAACTATGGCTACACCTTC	TRBV9	NA	NA	TRBJ1-2
CASTDGTGVRGTEAFF	TGTGCCAGCACCGATGGCACAGGGGTTAGAGGGACTGAAGCTTTCTTT	TRBV5-6	NA	TRBD1	TRBJ1-1
CASSLDWGDEQYF	TGTGCCAGCAGCTTAGATTGGGGCGACGAGCAGTACTTC	TRBV7-9	NA	NA	TRBJ2-7
CSFEGAVTGEQYF	TGCAGCTTCGAAGGAGCTGTGACGGGCGAGCAGTACTTC	TRBV29-1	NA	NA	TRBJ2-7
CASSLVLHTGGAQHF	TGTGCCAGCAGTTTAGTCCTTCATACCGGGGGGGCCCAGCACTTC	TRBV27	NA	TRBD2	TRBJ2-5
CAILAENTGELFF	TGTGCCATACTAGCGGAGAACACCGGGGAGCTGTTTTTT	TRBV19	once	TRBD2	TRBJ2-2
CASSQEGGGDDQETQYF	TGCGCCAGCAGCCAAGAGGGTGGCGGGGACGACCAAGAGACCCAGTACTTC	TRBV4-3	NA	NA	TRBJ2-5
CASMGHSRDTYEQYF	TGTGCCAGTATGGGGCACTCTAGGGACACCTACGAGCAGTACTTC	TRBV19	NA	NA	TRBJ2-7
CASSATSGGAGGTDTQYF	TGTGCCAGCAGCGCCACTAGCGGGGGGGCCGGGGGCACAGATACGCAGTATTTT	TRBV9	NA	TRBD2	TRBJ2-3
CASSSDRSQPQHF	TGCGCCAGCAGCTCTGACAGGTCTCAGCCCCAGCATTTT	TRBV4-3	once	NA	TRBJ1-5
CASIKGTGVLYGYTF	TGTGCCAGCATCAAAGGGACAGGGGTTCTCTATGGCTACACCTTC	TRBV21-1	NA	NA	TRBJ1-2
CASRTTWNTEAFF	TGTGCCAGCAGGACGACATGGAACACTGAAGCTTTCTTT	TRBV28	NA	NA	TRBJ1-1
CASSASPNREQYNEQFF	TGCGCCAGCAGCGCGTCCCCAAACAGGGAGCAATACAATGAGCAGTTCTTC	TRBV5-1	NA	NA	TRBJ2-1
CASSMGGISEQYF	TGTGCCAGTAGTATGGGAGGGATATCGGAGCAGTACTTC	TRBV19	NA	TRBD2	TRBJ2-7